The rows below give T cell receptor beta chains drawn from one sample of a study of shared clonotypes between healthy human individuals. Repertoires were generated with immunoSEQ multiplex PCR, while TCRdb's copy carries only in-frame clones and drops some. Of roughly 2 million clones in the sample, 85% to 95% were seen once. Sequenced: naive CD8+ T cells sorted from blood. The receptors were sampled from a young man in good health. CDR3s include the opening cysteine and the closing phenylalanine or tryptophan. The D gene is left open where the match is weak. Not every row has a clone size; where given, it reads once, few, many or a size class.

>TRBD1|NA|TRBV2|TRBJ1-2
TGTGCCACCTTGGACAGGGGACCTTTCTATGGCTACACCTTC
CATLDRGPFYGYTF
>NA|NA|TRBV27|TRBJ2-2
TGTGCCAGCAGTTTTTCCGGGGACGGGGAGCTGTTTTTT
CASSFSGDGELFF
>TRBD1|NA|TRBV27|TRBJ1-2
TGTGCCAGCAGTTTTGACAGGGCCCTCCATGGCTACACCTTC
CASSFDRALHGYTF
>NA|NA|TRBV7-9|TRBJ1-2
TGTGCCAGCAGCTTAGGTCAGGGTAGCTATGGCTACACCTTC
CASSLGQGSYGYTF
>TRBD1|NA|TRBV30|TRBJ1-5
TGTGCCTGGACTCTGGGACAGGGCGACCAGCCCCAGCATTTT
CAWTLGQGDQPQHF
>NA|NA|TRBV10-3|TRBJ2-7
TGTGCCATCAGTGAGTCTAGTAGGGTACAGTGGGGTGGTAACGAGCAGTACTTC
CAISESSRVQWGGNEQYF
>NA|NA|TRBV23-1|TRBJ1-2
TGCGCCCGAACTCGAGGGATCTGTGGCTACACCTTC
CARTRGICGYTF
>TRBD1|NA|TRBV6-6|TRBJ1-2
TGTGCCAGCAGTTCGACAGGGGGCCAAGGCCATGGCTACACCTTC
CASSSTGGQGHGYTF
>TRBD2|NA|TRBV7-9|TRBJ2-7
TGTGCCAGCAGCCAAAAATTACCCGGGACTAGCGGTTACTACGAGCAGTACTTC
CASSQKLPGTSGYYEQYF
>TRBD2|NA|TRBV5-1|TRBJ2-1
TGCGCCAGCAGCGACCGGGGGGATGAGCAGTTCTTC
CASSDRGDEQFF
>TRBD2|NA|TRBV27|TRBJ2-5
TGTGCCAGCAGTGGACGGGGGGGCCTGGAGACCCAGTACTTC
CASSGRGGLETQYF
>TRBD2|NA|TRBV7-8|TRBJ2-5
TGTGCCAGCAGCTTAGGTGGTGGGGGGGGCCAAGAGACCCAGTACTTC
CASSLGGGGGQETQYF
>NA|NA|TRBV29-1|TRBJ2-5
TGCAGCGTCGATCCGGGTATCCAAGAGACCCAGTACTTC
CSVDPGIQETQYF
>NA|NA|TRBV4-3|TRBJ1-2
TGCGCCAGCAGCCAAGTGTCGGGGGTAAATAACTATGGCTACACCTTC
CASSQVSGVNNYGYTF
>TRBD2|once|TRBV11-2|TRBJ2-7
TGTGCCAGCAGCTTAGTGTTTAGCGGGAGCTCCTACGAGCAGTACTTC
CASSLVFSGSSYEQYF
>TRBD1|once|TRBV2|TRBJ2-3
TGTGCCGTTCCCCGGGACAGGGGCCCAGATACGCAGTATTTT
CAVPRDRGPDTQYF
>NA|NA|TRBV4-3|TRBJ1-2
TGCGCCAGCAGCCAGGATAAACGAGAAACGGCAGGGGATAACTATGGCTACACCTTC
CASSQDKRETAGDNYGYTF
>NA|NA|TRBV27|TRBJ2-1
TGTGCCAGCAGTTATCGGTGGGTGCATGAGCAGTTCTTC
CASSYRWVHEQFF
>NA|NA|TRBV14|TRBJ2-1
TGTGCCAGCAATAAGGGATACAATGAGCAGTTCTTC
CASNKGYNEQFF
>NA|once|TRBV5-6|TRBJ2-7
TGTGCCAGCAGCTGGAATCCTACCAACTACGAGCAGTACTTC
CASSWNPTNYEQYF
>NA|NA|TRBV19|TRBJ2-3
TGTGCCAGTAGCCCCCCGACAGGCCCTCGCACAGATACGCAGTATTTT
CASSPPTGPRTDTQYF
>NA|NA|TRBV11-1|TRBJ2-2
TGTGCCAGCAGCGCGTCCCAGGGTAGTAGCACCGGGGAGCTGTTTTTT
CASSASQGSSTGELFF
>NA|NA|TRBV6-5|TRBJ1-6
TGTGCCAGCAGTTACCGGCAAAGCTCCTATAATTCACCCCTCCACTTT
CASSYRQSSYNSPLHF
>TRBD2|NA|TRBV7-9|TRBJ2-7
TGTGCCATACTAGCGGGGGACTCCTACGAGCAGTACTTC
CAILAGDSYEQYF
>NA|NA|TRBV27|TRBJ2-2
TGTGCCAGCAGTTTAGGGGGCGGGACGAACACCGGGGAGCTGTTTTTT
CASSLGGGTNTGELFF
>NA|NA|TRBV27|TRBJ2-7
TGTGCCAGCAGTTTCGGGACGGTCTCCTACGAGCAGTACTTC
CASSFGTVSYEQYF
>NA|NA|TRBV29-1|TRBJ1-1
TGCAGCGTTGCAAGGAACCTGAACACTGAAGCTTTCTTT
CSVARNLNTEAFF
>TRBD2|NA|TRBV7-2|TRBJ2-5
TGTGCCAGCAGCCCCCGGACTAGCGGGAGTGAGACCCAGTACTTC
CASSPRTSGSETQYF
>TRBD2|NA|TRBV5-6|TRBJ2-5
TGTGCCAGCAGCTTGGCCTACTTCTTAACTAGCGGGAGAGGAGAGACCCAGTACTTC
CASSLAYFLTSGRGETQYF
>NA|NA|TRBV7-2|TRBJ1-1
TGTGCCAGCAGCTACCGCGCGACAGCGAACACTGAAGCTTTCTTT
CASSYRATANTEAFF
>TRBD1|NA|TRBV11-2|TRBJ2-5
TGTGCCAGCAGCTTAGAGGGGACCGGGACAGGGGTCGTAGAGACCCAGTACTTC
CASSLEGTGTGVVETQYF
>NA|NA|TRBV2|TRBJ1-1
TGTGCCACCCTCGAGGCGGGTCGCAACACTGAAGCTTTCTTT
CATLEAGRNTEAFF
>NA|once|TRBV27|TRBJ2-7
TGTGCCAGCAGCCCCGGGGCAGGGACTGGCGAGCAGTACTTC
CASSPGAGTGEQYF
>NA|NA|TRBV5-6|TRBJ2-5
TGTGCCAGCAGCCCACCGTATCTGACGCAGGAGACCCAGTACTTC
CASSPPYLTQETQYF
>NA|NA|TRBV30|TRBJ1-5
TGTGCCTGGAGTCCAACCGGGCCCGTTATGGTTAGCAATCAGCCCCAGCATTTT
CAWSPTGPVMVSNQPQHF
>NA|once|TRBV9|TRBJ2-2
TGTGCCAGCAGCGTAGTGGAGGACCGGGAGCTGTTTTTT
CASSVVEDRELFF
>NA|NA|TRBV5-1|TRBJ1-1
TGCGCCAGCAGCTTCGAGACGGTTAACACTGAAGCTTTCTTT
CASSFETVNTEAFF
>NA|NA|TRBV6-5|TRBJ2-1
TGTGCCAGCAGTTACTCGCAGGAGGGAGAGTTTGTGCAGTTCTTC
CASSYSQEGEFVQFF
>TRBD1|NA|TRBV6-1|TRBJ1-2
TGTGCCAGCAGTGAAGTGCCTCCGGGACAGGGGGGCGGCTACACCTTC
CASSEVPPGQGGGYTF
>NA|NA|TRBV28|TRBJ2-7
TGTGCCAGCAGTTTATTCAGGGGAATCCGGGACGAGCAGTACTTC
CASSLFRGIRDEQYF
>NA|NA|TRBV4-3|TRBJ2-2
TGCGCCAGCAGCCACACGAGGGGTACCGGGGAGCTGTTTTTT
CASSHTRGTGELFF
>NA|NA|TRBV4-3|TRBJ2-7
TGCGCCAGCAGCCAATCCGGGGGCTTAGGAGCCTACGAGCAGTACTTC
CASSQSGGLGAYEQYF
>TRBD2|once|TRBV2|TRBJ2-7
TGTGCCAGCCGGACTAGCGGGGGAACCTACGAGCAGTACTTC
CASRTSGGTYEQYF
>NA|NA|TRBV11-2|TRBJ1-2
TGTGCCAGCAGCTTAGATCCCCCTGGCTACACCTTC
CASSLDPPGYTF
>NA|NA|TRBV7-9|TRBJ2-5
TGTGCCAGCAGCCCACAAAGGGCCGAGACCCAGTACTTC
CASSPQRAETQYF
>NA|NA|TRBV6-5|TRBJ2-1
TGTGCCAGCAGTTACTCGTTCCGGGTTGAGCAGTTCTTC
CASSYSFRVEQFF
>NA|NA|TRBV6-5|TRBJ2-7
TGTGCCAGCAGGGGTAGCGGAACCTACGAGCAGTACTTC
CASRGSGTYEQYF
>TRBD1|NA|TRBV2|TRBJ1-1
TGTGCCACTCACGAATGGACAGGGCAGACTGAAGCTTTCTTT
CATHEWTGQTEAFF
>NA|NA|TRBV30|TRBJ2-7
TGTGCCTGGAGTATGGGGGCCACCTACGAGCAGTACTTC
CAWSMGATYEQYF
>NA|NA|TRBV5-8|TRBJ1-1
TGTGCCAGCAGCTTGAGACAGGCCGTCGCTTTCTTT
CASSLRQAVAFF
>NA|NA|TRBV30|TRBJ1-6
TGTGCCTGGAGTACTCCCAGCTATAATTCACCCCTCCACTTT
CAWSTPSYNSPLHF
>TRBD1|NA|TRBV6-1|TRBJ1-5
TGTGCCAGCAGGGGGACAGGGGGCAGGGATCAGCCCCAGCATTTT
CASRGTGGRDQPQHF
>TRBD1|NA|TRBV7-8|TRBJ2-1
TGTGCCAGCAGCGAGACAGGGGGCGAAGACAATGAGCAGTTCTTC
CASSETGGEDNEQFF
>TRBD2|NA|TRBV2|TRBJ2-3
TGTGCCAGCAGTGTAGCTCTAGCGGGGCTGGCAGATACGCAGTATTTT
CASSVALAGLADTQYF
>NA|NA|TRBV7-2|TRBJ1-6
TGTGCCAGCAGCCCCCGACAGGAGCGCTCACCCCTCCACTTT
CASSPRQERSPLHF
>TRBD2|once|TRBV11-3|TRBJ2-5
TGTGCCAGCAGTCCGACAGAACCTAGCGGCCAAGAGACCCAGTACTTC
CASSPTEPSGQETQYF
>TRBD2|NA|TRBV6-1|TRBJ2-1
TGTGCCAGCTCCCCCGGGACTAGAATCTACAATGAGCAGTTCTTC
CASSPGTRIYNEQFF
>NA|NA|TRBV10-3|TRBJ1-1
TGTGCCATCAGTGCCCTAGTTGGGGCCGATGGCACTGAAGCTTTCTTT
CAISALVGADGTEAFF